This note documents a single T cell receptor (beta chain) sequence. Its target is not known. Sequencing used immunoSEQ multiplex PCR; TCRdb keeps in-frame clones, though not all of them. The sample holds approximately 4,900 clones, about 90% seen once. V lost 10 bases to trimming and J lost 3 bases; unmatched junction nucleotides: 4. CDR3 length equals 13 residues. Looked up from germline, CDR1 is WNHNN and CDR2 is SYGVQD (reference sequence). The source of the sample is a study of blood T cell dynamics during melanoma immunotherapy. General observations from the study: Disease-control patients' PBMC repertoires became either more clonal or more diverse at W3. The study could not tell melanoma-specific clones from general immune activation.

The time point denotes: week 3, after first cycle of checkpoint inhibitor. Blood was drawn before treatment and at week 3 after checkpoint blockade. Patients with prior systemic cancer treatment, concomitant immunosuppressants, or other active malignancies were excluded. The specimen comprised blood, sampled from a patient treated with checkpoint blockade. This receptor was identified in a human donor with melanoma. The chain recombines TRBV10-1 with TRBJ2-7; 12 nucleotides align to TRBD2. The CDR3 spells CATPGLAGYEQYF. CDR3 nucleotides: TGCGCCACCCCGGGACTAGCGGGCTACGAGCAGTACTTC.